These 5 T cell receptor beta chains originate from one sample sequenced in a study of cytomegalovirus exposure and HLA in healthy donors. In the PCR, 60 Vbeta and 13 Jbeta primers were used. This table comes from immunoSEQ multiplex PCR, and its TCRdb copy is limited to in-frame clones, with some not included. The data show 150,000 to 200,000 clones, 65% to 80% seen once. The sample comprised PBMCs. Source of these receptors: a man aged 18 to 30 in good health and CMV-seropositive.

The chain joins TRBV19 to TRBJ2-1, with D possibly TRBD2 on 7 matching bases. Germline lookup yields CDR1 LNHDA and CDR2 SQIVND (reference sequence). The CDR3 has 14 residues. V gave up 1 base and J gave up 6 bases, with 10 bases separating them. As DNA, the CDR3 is TGTGCCAGTAGTATAGCGGGGGGCTCCAATGAGCAGTTCTTC. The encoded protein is CASSIAGGSNEQFF.

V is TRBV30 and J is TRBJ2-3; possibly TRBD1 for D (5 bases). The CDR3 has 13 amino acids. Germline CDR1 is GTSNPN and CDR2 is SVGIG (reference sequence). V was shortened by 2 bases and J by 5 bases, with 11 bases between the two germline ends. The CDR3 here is CAWSSGLGDTQYF. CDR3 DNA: TGTGCCTGGAGTTCAGGGCTCGGAGATACGCAGTATTTT.

As DNA, the CDR3 is TGCGCCAGCAGTGTTGGAGGGGGCAGGGGGCAGCCCCAGCATTTT. It codes for CASSVGGGRGQPQHF. The gene calls are TRBV5-1 and TRBJ1-5; 7 nucleotides agree with TRBD1. From germline, CDR1 is SGHRS and CDR2 YFSETQ. CDR3 size: 15 residues. Trimming removed 5 bases from V and 7 bases from J; junction bases left unmatched: 12.

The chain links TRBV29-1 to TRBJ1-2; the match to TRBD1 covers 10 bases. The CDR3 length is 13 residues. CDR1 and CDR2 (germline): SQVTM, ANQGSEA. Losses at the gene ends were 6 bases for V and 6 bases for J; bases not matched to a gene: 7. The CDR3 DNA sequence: TGCAGCGTCCCGACAGGGGGCATGGATGGCTACACCTTC. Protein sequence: CSVPTGGMDGYTF.

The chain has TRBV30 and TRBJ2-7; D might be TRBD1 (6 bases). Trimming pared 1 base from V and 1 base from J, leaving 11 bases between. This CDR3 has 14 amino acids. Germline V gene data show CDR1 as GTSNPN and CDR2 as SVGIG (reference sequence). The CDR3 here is CAWSEGGKSYEQYV. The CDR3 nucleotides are TGTGCCTGGAGTGAAGGGGGAAAATCCTACGAGCAGTACGTC.